This T cell receptor beta chain was identified in a study of cytomegalovirus exposure and HLA in healthy donors. Germline values: CDR1 SGHTA, CDR2 FQGNSA. Trimming at V came to 2 bases and at J to 4 bases, leaving 5 bases not matched to a gene. CDR3 length: 15 residues. PCR amplification relied on 60 Vbeta primers (plus 13 Jbeta primers). Sequencing used immunoSEQ multiplex PCR; TCRdb keeps in-frame clones, though not all of them. The sample lists over 120,000 clones; roughly 9.8% were seen once. Sequenced: PBMCs. The sequence was obtained from a man between 50 and 59 years old in good health and CMV-seronegative. V usage is TRBV7-2 and J usage is TRBJ1-5; TRBD1 agrees at 7 bases. CDR3 in DNA: TGTGCCAGCAGCTTACTGTCAGGGGGGAATCAGCCCCAGCATTTT. Its protein product is CASSLLSGGNQPQHF. The full variable domain, its missing parts supplied by reference TRBV7-2 and TRBJ1-5, is GAGVSQSPSNKVTEKGKDVELRCDPISGHTALYWYRQSLGQGLEFLIYFQGNSAPDKSGLPSDRFSAERTGGSVSTLTIQRTQQEDSAVYLCASSLLSGGNQPQHFGDGTRLSIL.